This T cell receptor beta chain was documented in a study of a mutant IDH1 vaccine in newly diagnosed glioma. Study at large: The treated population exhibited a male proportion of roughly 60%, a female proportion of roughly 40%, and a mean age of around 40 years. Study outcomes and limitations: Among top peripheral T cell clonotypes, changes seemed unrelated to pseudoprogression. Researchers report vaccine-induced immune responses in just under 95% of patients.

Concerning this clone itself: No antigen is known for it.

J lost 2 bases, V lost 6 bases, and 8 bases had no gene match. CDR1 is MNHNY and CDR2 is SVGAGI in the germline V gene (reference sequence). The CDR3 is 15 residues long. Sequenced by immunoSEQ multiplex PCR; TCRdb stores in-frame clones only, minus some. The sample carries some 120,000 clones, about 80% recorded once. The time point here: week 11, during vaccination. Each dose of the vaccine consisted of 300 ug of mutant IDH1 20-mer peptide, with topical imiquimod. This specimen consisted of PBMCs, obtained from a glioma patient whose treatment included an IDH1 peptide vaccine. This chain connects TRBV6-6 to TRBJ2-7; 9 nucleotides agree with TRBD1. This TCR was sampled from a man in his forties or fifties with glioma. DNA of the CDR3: TGTGCCAGCAGCATGCCGGACAGGGGAGCCTACGAGCAGTACTTC. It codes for CASSMPDRGAYEQYF.